Listed here are 20 T cell receptor beta chains from one sample, sequenced in a study of breast tumors, draining lymph nodes, adjacent tissues. Samples came from axillary lymph nodes draining the breast cancer. TCRdb passed the multiplex PCR reads through MiXCR, listing each CDR3 protein once. The sample has approximately 230,000 distinct CDR3 sequences, 30% to 35% seen once. The specimen sequenced was axillary lymph node tissue. The receptors come from a female donor with breast cancer. Some clones in this sample may be carry-over from other donors' samples.

The table lists this clonotype with many counts. The CDR3 coding sequence is TGTGCCAGTAGTATTGGAGGGCTGAGATCGCAGCCCCAGCATTTT. Translating gives CASSIGGLRSQPQHF. The J gene is TRBJ1-5, the V gene TRBV19; D is ambiguous. There are 15 residues in the CDR3. CDR1 and CDR2 (germline): LNHDA, SQIVND (reference sequence). V lost 3 bases and J lost 7, with 16 bases in between.

This clonotype was recorded at least ten times. The chain carries TRBV19 and TRBJ1-6; 8 bases fit TRBD1. Germline loops: CDR1 LNHDA, CDR2 SQIVND (reference sequence). The CDR3 length is 13 residues. V gave up 6 bases and J gave up 7 bases; unmatched junction bases: 2. CDR3 loop: CASRTGENSPLHF. CDR3 DNA sequence: TGTGCCAGTAGGACAGGGGAAAATTCACCCCTCCACTTT.

This clonotype was counted at least ten times. V gene TRBV6-6 combines with J gene TRBJ2-5, with 12 bases matching TRBD2. The CDR3 has 14 residues. Germline V CDR1 and CDR2: MNHNY, SVGAGI (reference sequence). Germline trimming cut 6 bases from V and 3 bases from J; bases unmatched to any gene: 2. The DNA of the CDR3 is TGTGCCAGCAGCGGACTAGCGGGAAAAGAGACCCAGTACTTC. Translation: CASSGLAGKETQYF.

In its sample, this clonotype was seen many times. Sequence at one end of the junction differs from germline and may be a read error. The chain recombines TRBV5-1 with TRBJ2-2; the D gene is possibly TRBD2 (6 bases). The CDR3 runs 15 residues. Germline-derived CDR1 and CDR2 are SGHRS and YFSETQ. Here the CDR3 reads CASSLGRGNAGELFF. CDR3 nucleotide sequence: TGCGCCAGCAGCTTGGGGCGCGGGAACGCCGGGGAGCTGTTTTTT.

The table lists this clonotype with many counts. The CDR3 loop reads CASSLWRGPTDTQYF. In DNA, the CDR3 is TGTGCCAGCAGTTTATGGCGCGGGCCCACAGATACGCAGTATTTT. The chain recombines TRBV12-3 or TRBV12-4 with TRBJ2-3; D perhaps matches TRBD2 (5 bases). Deletions cut 2 bases from V and 2 bases from J, with 11 bases between. CDR3 length: 15 residues.

A note on this clonotype: A much larger clonotype is one base distant, so this may be a read error. This rearrangement joins TRBV20-1 to TRBJ2-1; D is undetermined. The CDR3 is 13 residues long. In germline, CDR1 is DFQATT, CDR2 SNEGSKA (reference sequence). In DNA, the CDR3 is TGCGGTGCTAGAGTTTGGTCAGACAATGAGCAGTTCTTC. It specifies CGARVWSDNEQFF.

The chain has TRBV25-1 and TRBJ1-6; 8 bases are a match to TRBD1. This CDR3 region has 15 residues. Germline loops: CDR1 MGHDK, CDR2 SYGVNS. V lost 5 bases and J lost 4; bases outside the gene matches: 4. The CDR3 sequence is CASSRTGSYNSPLHF. As DNA, the CDR3 is TGTGCCAGCAGTAGGACAGGGTCGTATAATTCACCCCTCCACTTT. The full variable domain, its missing parts supplied by reference TRBV25-1 and TRBJ1-6, is EADIYQTPRYLVIGTGKKITLECSQTMGHDKMYWYQQDPGMELHLIHYSYGVNSTEKGDLSSESTVSRIRTEHFPLTLESARPSHTSQYLCASSRTGSYNSPLHFGNGTRLTVT.

CDR3 sequence (DNA): TGCAGTGCCGCGACAGACCTCTTTTCTGGAAACACCATATATTTT. Translated, it gives CSAATDLFSGNTIYF. The chain combines TRBV20-1 with TRBJ1-3, with D possibly TRBD1 on 5 matching bases. V lost 6 bases, J lost 1 base, and 16 bases lay in between. CDR1 and CDR2 (germline): DFQATT, SNEGSKA (reference sequence). The CDR3 covers 15 residues.

Regarding this clonotype: An end of the junction does not agree with germline; a read error may underlie this. The chain joins TRBV11-2 to TRBJ1-3, with D possibly matching TRBD1 (6 bases). CDR1 and CDR2 (germline): SGHAT, FQNNGV. The CDR3 has 14 residues. CDR3 protein: CAGSLGGSGNTIYF. The CDR3 bases are TGTGCCGGCAGCTTAGGGGGTTCTGGAAACACCATATATTTT.

This clonotype was observed at least ten times. CDR3 DNA: TGCAGCGCTTCCCTTACAGGGACAGGAGAAAAACTGTTTTTT. This gives the protein CSASLTGTGEKLFF. The V and J genes are TRBV29-1 and TRBJ1-4, with 8 bases that match TRBD1. Germline loops: CDR1 SQVTM, CDR2 ANQGSEA. This CDR3 spans 14 amino acids. The junction had 12 bases not matched to a gene; V was cut back by 7 bases and J by 8 bases.

In its sample, this clonotype was seen many times. V gene TRBV30 combines with J gene TRBJ1-2, with a weak D call TRBD1 (5 bases). The germline CDR1 and CDR2 sequences are GTSNPN and SVGIG (reference sequence). The CDR3 has 15 amino acids. V was pared by 2 bases and J by 3 bases, with 16 bases between. The CDR3 sequence is CAWSRGRGGDYGYTF. CDR3 coding DNA: TGTGCCTGGAGTCGAGGACGGGGAGGGGACTATGGCTACACCTTC.

This chain links TRBV25-1 with TRBJ1-6; 7 positions agree with TRBD1. This CDR3 has 17 amino acids. Unmatched junction bases numbered 17, after V lost 7 bases and J lost 8 bases. The germline gives CDR1 MGHDK, CDR2 SYGVNS. CDR3 DNA: TGTGCCAGCATGATGACAGGGCATCCCCGGGGTGATTCACCCCTCCACTTT. It encodes CASMMTGHPRGDSPLHF.

The CDR3 DNA reads TGCAGTGCTAGAGATGAGGGGGGGGAGACTTACGAGCAGTATTTT. Encoded protein: CSARDEGGETYEQYF. This rearrangement joins TRBV20-1 to TRBJ2-3, with TRBD2 as a possible D gene (7 bases). Germline assignment: CDR1 DFQATT and CDR2 SNEGSKA (reference sequence). Trimming pared 0 bases from V and 11 bases from J, leaving 21 bases between. CDR3 length equals 15 residues.

This clonotype was seen only once. This CDR3 fails to terminate in the conserved phenylalanine or tryptophan, so it likely reflects a read error. The V call is TRBV5-4, the J call TRBJ1-2; a possible D gene is TRBD1 (5 bases). Trimming stripped 0 bases from V and 3 bases from J, with 12 bases between. CDR1 and CDR2 from the germline V gene are SGHNT and YYREEE (reference sequence). This CDR3 has 15 residues. The CDR3, as DNA: TGTGCCAGCAGCTTGGGTGCCAAGGGGTACTATGGCTACACCCTC. This sequence encodes CASSLGAKGYYGYTL.

The rearrangement uses TRBV2 and TRBJ1-3, with 8 nucleotides matching TRBD1. The CDR3 runs 13 residues. The germline gives CDR1 SNHLY, CDR2 FYNNEI. V trimming: 6 bases; J trimming: 7 bases; junction bases outside the gene matches: 5. This CDR3 is CASSRQGPNTIYF. The CDR3 DNA follows: TGTGCCAGCAGCAGACAGGGGCCGAACACCATATATTTT.

There are a few counts of this clonotype. The CDR3, as DNA: TGTGCCAGCAGTTACTCGAGTTGGGGGGGCTACACCTTC. It translates to CASSYSSWGGYTF. This chain connects TRBV6-5 to TRBJ1-2; D might be TRBD1 (5 bases). V was shortened by 0 bases and J by 8 bases, with 10 bases between the two germline ends. CDR1 MNHEY and CDR2 SVGAGI come from the germline V gene. This CDR3 has 13 residues.

Concerning this clonotype itself: A much more abundant neighbour one base away suggests this may be a read error. The V gene is TRBV12-5, the J gene TRBJ2-1; TRBD2 is a possible D gene (6 bases). CDR1 is LGHNT, CDR2 FRNRAP, per germline. Trimming stripped 3 bases from V and 8 bases from J, with 11 bases between. This CDR3 region has 13 residues. The CDR3 sequence is CASGFGSLDEQFF. CDR3 nucleotides: TGTGCTAGTGGTTTCGGGAGCCTCGATGAGCAGTTCTTC.

V gene TRBV20-1 combines with J gene TRBJ1-2; the match to TRBD1 covers 7 bases. CDR1 DFQATT and CDR2 SNEGSKA come from the germline V gene (reference sequence). The trim removed 5 bases at V and 5 bases at J, leaving 2 bases unmatched. This CDR3 is 11 amino acids long. This CDR3 reads CSAPGQYGYTF. The CDR3 DNA reads TGCAGTGCTCCGGGACAGTATGGCTACACCTTC.

This clonotype was detected ten times or more. This chain joins TRBV5-5 and TRBJ2-1; weak D call: TRBD2 (6 bases). The CDR3 runs 14 residues. Trimming took off 2 bases at V and 5 bases at J, with 11 bases between the two ends. In germline, CDR1 is SGHKS, CDR2 YYEKEE (reference sequence). The CDR3 loop reads CASSFWTGDNEQFF. CDR3 DNA: TGTGCCAGCAGCTTTTGGACGGGAGACAATGAGCAGTTCTTC.

This clonotype appeared many times. The chain employs TRBV7-9 and TRBJ2-1; 13 nucleotides agree with TRBD2. The CDR3 extends over 15 amino acids. V lost 5 bases and J lost 8; bases outside the gene matches: 6. Looked up from germline, CDR1 is SEHNR and CDR2 is FQNEAQ (reference sequence). The CDR3 DNA is TGTGCCAGCAGCCCCGGGACTAGCGGGACTTATGAGCAGTTCTTC. This translates into CASSPGTSGTYEQFF.